This TCR beta chain was found in a study of T-cell reconstitution after alpha-beta-depleted transplantation in children. This clonotype was detected many times. Construction of the TCRbeta library involved unique molecular identifiers. TCRdb re-called the PCR reads through MiXCR, storing one row per CDR3 protein. The data hold approximately 100,000 distinct CDR3 sequences, with 12% observed a single time. V was clipped by 3 bases and J by 4 bases, with 13 bases between them. The CDR3 is 14 amino acids. CDR1 and CDR2 from the germline V gene are DFQATT and SNEGSKA (reference sequence). This chain joins TRBV20-1 and TRBJ2-1; TRBD2 might be the D (6 bases). The starting material was PBMCs from the stem cell graft donor, obtained from the stem cell graft. The clonotype comes from a human donor who donated a stem cell graft to a child with inherited bone marrow failure. CDR3 sequence: CSASAGSRYNEQFF. The CDR3 DNA reads as TGCAGTGCTAGCGCCGGGAGCAGGTACAATGAGCAGTTCTTC.